This T cell receptor (beta chain) derives from a study of T cell responses to AZD1222 COVID-19 vaccine. General study results and limits: The sample set comprised mostly white British donors with more females, and clonal diversity was possibly underestimated. CD4 TCRs associated with vaccination spanned spike, dominating at 160-218 and 743-854. Baseline testing showed seropositivity in only 6 or 7 AZD1222 recipients.

Germline values: CDR1 SGHRS, CDR2 YFSETQ. The CDR3 spans 14 residues. Trimming cost V 6 bases and J 5 bases; bases outside gene matches: 7. The data were produced by immunoSEQ multiplex PCR, yet TCRdb's version contains in-frame clones alone and is incomplete. The table shows roughly 120,000 clones, with around 88% occurring only once. Of note for this clone: As yet, its antigen is unknown.

This chain uses TRBV5-1 with TRBJ1-4, with TRBD1 matching over 7 bases. This sequence was found in an adult in good health. This material consisted of peripheral blood, taken on day 0 of AZD1222 vaccination. The CDR3 is CASNTGQPNEKLFF. The CDR3 DNA follows: TGCGCCAGCAACACGGGACAGCCAAATGAAAAACTGTTTTTT.